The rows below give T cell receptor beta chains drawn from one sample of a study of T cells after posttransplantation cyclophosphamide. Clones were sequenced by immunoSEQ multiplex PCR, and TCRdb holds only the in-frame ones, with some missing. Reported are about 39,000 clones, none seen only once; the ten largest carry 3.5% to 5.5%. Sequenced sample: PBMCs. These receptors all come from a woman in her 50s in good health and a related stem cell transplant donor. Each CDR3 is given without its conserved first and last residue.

cdr3_aa: ASSMAARGNTEAF
j_call: TRBJ1-1
v_call: TRBV19

cdr3_aa: ASSPLGQSDYGYT
j_call: TRBJ1-2
v_call: TRBV18

cdr3_aa: ASSSYIGPLSRGDTQY
j_call: TRBJ2-3
v_call: TRBV5-1

cdr3_aa: ASSTGQYNQPQH
j_call: TRBJ1-5
v_call: TRBV5-1

cdr3_aa: SVVSDRARETQY
j_call: TRBJ2-5
v_call: TRBV29-1

cdr3_aa: SVETSGGVHTQY
j_call: TRBJ2-3
v_call: TRBV29-1

cdr3_aa: ASSYGTGNTGELF
j_call: TRBJ2-2
v_call: TRBV5-1

cdr3_aa: ASSPYLNTEAF
j_call: TRBJ1-1
v_call: TRBV7-3

cdr3_aa: ASSMRQNTGELF
j_call: TRBJ2-2
v_call: TRBV19

cdr3_aa: ASGSSYNSPLH
j_call: TRBJ1-6
v_call: TRBV6-1

cdr3_aa: ASSPGRDYEQY
j_call: TRBJ2-7
v_call: TRBV18

cdr3_aa: ASSFLGGAGTDTQY
j_call: TRBJ2-3
v_call: TRBV5-1

cdr3_aa: ATRQGAFREQY
j_call: TRBJ2-7
v_call: TRBV27

cdr3_aa: ATEHSGLTDTQY
j_call: TRBJ2-3
v_call: TRBV2

cdr3_aa: AWSLPGTGGGGYT
j_call: TRBJ1-2
v_call: TRBV30

cdr3_aa: ASGLVPGGNEQF
j_call: TRBJ2-1
v_call: TRBV12-5

cdr3_aa: ASAPNTGGNEKLF
j_call: TRBJ1-4
v_call: TRBV7-6

cdr3_aa: ASSLVRGKKGYT
j_call: TRBJ1-2
v_call: TRBV7-2

cdr3_aa: ASSQEGQANTEAF
j_call: TRBJ1-1
v_call: TRBV4-1

cdr3_aa: ASFPLQGRYNEQF
j_call: TRBJ2-1
v_call: TRBV11-2

cdr3_aa: ASSGGQGWTGELF
j_call: TRBJ2-2
v_call: TRBV5-1

cdr3_aa: ASSDRLAGIQETQY
j_call: TRBJ2-5
v_call: TRBV6-1

cdr3_aa: ASSLQVGAISSTDTQY
j_call: TRBJ2-3
v_call: TRBV5-1

cdr3_aa: ASSRNRGVYGYT
j_call: TRBJ1-2
v_call: TRBV19